The rows below give T cell receptor beta chains drawn from one sample of a study of spatial heterogeneity in lung cancer. In TCRdb, the 5' RACE reads were re-called with MiXCR into one record per CDR3 protein. The profile shows about 44,000 distinct CDR3 sequences, about 13% of them singletons. Material: PBMCs, obtained at surgery. Receptor source: a male donor with early-stage non-small cell lung cancer. The CDR3 runs from the conserved cysteine through the conserved F or W. D genes are given only for firm matches. Expanded clones are given a class, and other clones once, few, many or no size at all.

>TRBV15|.|few|TRBJ1-5
TGTGCCACCAGCAGAGATAGGGCGGGGAGGAATCAGCCCCAGCATTTT
CATSRDRAGRNQPQHF
>TRBV2|.|few|TRBJ1-1
TGTGCCACCCACTTTGGGCGGAACACTGAAGCTTTCTTT
CATHFGRNTEAFF
>TRBV5-4|.|few|TRBJ2-5
TGTGCCAGCAGCTTCATGCGAGGACAAGAGACCCAGTACTTC
CASSFMRGQETQYF
>TRBV6-6|TRBD2|many|TRBJ2-1
TGTGCCAGCAGCCCGAGGACTAGCGGGAGCGGTTTTGAGCAGTTCTTC
CASSPRTSGSGFEQFF
>TRBV5-1|TRBD1|.|TRBJ2-6
TGCGCCAGCAGCTTACAGGGGAATGGGGCCAACGTCCTGACTTTC
CASSLQGNGANVLTF
>TRBV5-1|.|.|TRBJ2-4
TGCGCCAGCAGCTTGGGCGGGGGCGCCTCGGACATTCAGTACTTC
CASSLGGGASDIQYF
>TRBV19|.|.|TRBJ2-1
TGTGCCAGTAGCTCAGGACTTGCCGCGGGTTACAATGAGCAGTTCTTC
CASSSGLAAGYNEQFF
>TRBV6-1|TRBD2|.|TRBJ2-1
TGTGCCAGCAGTGCCGAGAGCGGGAGGGCCAATGAGCAGTTCTTC
CASSAESGRANEQFF
>TRBV3-1|.|.|TRBJ2-7
TGTGCCAGCAGCCAAAATTCGGGCAGGTTGGGAGAGCAGTACTTC
CASSQNSGRLGEQYF
>TRBV25-1|TRBD1|.|TRBJ2-7
TGTGCCAGCAGTGGCCAGGGGGCTTCCTACGAGCAGTACTTC
CASSGQGASYEQYF
>TRBV7-9|.|few|TRBJ2-1
TGTGCCAGCAGCCGAGGGGGTAGCGCTATTGAGCAGTTCTTC
CASSRGGSAIEQFF
>TRBV12-3/TRBV12-4|TRBD2|many|TRBJ2-3
TGTGCCAGCAGTCCGGGAGGAGATACGCAGTATTTT
CASSPGGDTQYF
>TRBV29-1|.|.|TRBJ2-3
TGCAGCGTTGAAGATATCGCCGGTCCCGGGCCAGATACGCAGTATTTT
CSVEDIAGPGPDTQYF
>TRBV7-2|.|many|TRBJ1-1
TGTGCCAGCAGCTTCCGCCTAGGAGAAGCTTTCTTT
CASSFRLGEAFF
>TRBV19|TRBD1|many|TRBJ2-3
TGTGCCAGTAGCAGCCGCCGCGGGACAGGGGAAGATACGCAGTATTTT
CASSSRRGTGEDTQYF
>TRBV29-1|.|few|TRBJ1-3
TGCAGCGCCGGGGAGGGAAACACCATATATTTT
CSAGEGNTIYF
>TRBV12-3/TRBV12-4|.|.|TRBJ1-5
TGTGCCAGCAGTCGAGGTGTTGGCAATAGCAATCAGCCCCAGCATTTT
CASSRGVGNSNQPQHF
>TRBV3-1|TRBD2|once|TRBJ2-2
TGTGCCAGCAGCATCAGCCTAGCGGGAGTTAACACCGGGGAGCTGTTTTTT
CASSISLAGVNTGELFF
>TRBV20-1|.|few|TRBJ2-7
TGCAGTGCTAGAGGGCCAGGGGTCTACGAGCAGTACTTC
CSARGPGVYEQYF
>TRBV29-1|.|.|TRBJ1-1
TGCAGCGTTGAACTGGGAAACACTGAAGCTTTCTTT
CSVELGNTEAFF
>TRBV29-1|.|few|TRBJ2-7
TGCAGCGTTGACGGCTATAGCGAGCAGTACTTC
CSVDGYSEQYF
>TRBV5-1|.|many|TRBJ2-2
TGCGCCAGCAGCTTTTTCGGACGAAAGGCCGGGGAGCTGTTTTTT
CASSFFGRKAGELFF
>TRBV4-2|.|.|TRBJ2-6
TGTGCCAGCAGCCAAGTCAGCTCTGGGGCCAACGTCCTGACTTTC
CASSQVSSGANVLTF
>TRBV20-1|.|few|TRBJ1-5
TGCAGTGCTAGAGATCCGAACAGGGCTAGTCAGCCCCAGCATTTT
CSARDPNRASQPQHF
>TRBV7-9|TRBD2|.|TRBJ2-5
TGTGCCAGCAGCCGTTCTAGCGGGCAAGAGACCCAGTACTTC
CASSRSSGQETQYF
>TRBV12-3/TRBV12-4|.|.|TRBJ2-2
TGTGCCAGCACACCCACAGGTTTCGGGGAGCTGTTTTTT
CASTPTGFGELFF
>TRBV3-1|.|many|TRBJ1-5
TGTGCCAGCAGCCGGGGGGAAGGGCCCCAGCATTTT
CASSRGEGPQHF
>TRBV29-1|.|few|TRBJ1-5
TGCAGCGTTGAAGATCAAGAGGGTCAGCCCCAGCATTTT
CSVEDQEGQPQHF
>TRBV7-6|TRBD2|.|TRBJ2-2
TGTGCCAGCAGCTTTGTAAGCGGGAGTAGGACCGGGGAGCTGTTTTTT
CASSFVSGSRTGELFF